The clone carrying this TCR beta chain was detected ten times or more. The antigen is unknown. The sample belongs to a study of blood T cells in healthy people across ages. The authors ran a second PCR of 7 to 11 cycles using a sample-barcoded 5' primer and a J-beta primer mix. Each cDNA molecule received a tag from a template-switch adaptor that had 12 random nucleotides. TCRdb called the 5' RACE reads again in MiXCR, with one record for every CDR3 protein. The sample comprises roughly 1,700,000 distinct CDR3 sequences, 28% of which are singletons, and roughly 8% rests with the top ten. Overall study results and limits: Higher naive T cell percentage went strongly together with higher TCR beta diversity.

Investigators took approximately 9.4 milliliters of peripheral blood from every donor. Material for sequencing was blood. This TCR derives from a woman in her thirties in good health.

The CDR3 DNA reads as TGTGCCAGCAAGGGCCCCGGGACTAGCGGGAGGGCCGTGGATGAGCAGTTCTTC. Encoded protein: CASKGPGTSGRAVDEQFF. This chain joins TRBV6-1 and TRBJ2-1; TRBD2 matches 16 bases. The CDR3 has 18 residues. The germline CDR1 and CDR2 sequences are MNHNS and SASEGT. V was pared by 7 bases and J by 8 bases, with 14 bases of the junction left unmatched.